This T cell receptor (beta chain) was documented in a study of OX40 agonist ivuxolimab in advanced cancers. About the study: Participants averaged 60 years of age (range about 23 to 80) and were about 85% male.

The protocol was immunoSEQ multiplex PCR, while the TCRdb copy is restricted to in-frame clones and leaves out a portion. The repertoire consists of about 48,000 clones, with 80% to 90% occurring once and the leading ten covering 31%. Exclusion of a patient followed from autoimmune disease history or systemic immunosuppression. CDR3 length: 11 residues. Germline V CDR1 and CDR2: WNHNN, SYGVQD (reference sequence). The V end was cut by 11 bases, the J end by 2 bases, with 8 bases between. Study-wide results and limits: Expanded clones were, on average, more numerous in CD8+ T cells than in CD4+. Among some nonresponders, normalized T-cell clonal expansion was also low.

With respect to this clone: Antigen: not known.

The TCR was taken from an adult with an advanced solid tumor such as melanoma, head and neck, liver or kidney cancer. The chain is built from TRBV10-1 and TRBJ2-3, with D uncertain. Here the sequenced sample was CD4+ or CD8+ T cells sorted from blood, taken in a trial of the OX40 agonist ivuxolimab. CDR3 nucleotides: TGCGCCCCCGGCACCACAGATACGCAGTATTTT. This translates into CAPGTTDTQYF.